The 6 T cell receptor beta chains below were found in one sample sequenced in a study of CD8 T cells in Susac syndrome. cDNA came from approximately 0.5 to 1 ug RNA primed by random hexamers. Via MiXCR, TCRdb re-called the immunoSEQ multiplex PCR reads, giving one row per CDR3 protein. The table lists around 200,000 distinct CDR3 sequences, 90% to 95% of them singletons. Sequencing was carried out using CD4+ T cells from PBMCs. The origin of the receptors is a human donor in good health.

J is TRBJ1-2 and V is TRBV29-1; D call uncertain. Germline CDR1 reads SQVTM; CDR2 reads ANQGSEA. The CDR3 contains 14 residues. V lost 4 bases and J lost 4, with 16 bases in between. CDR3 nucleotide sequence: TGCAGCGTTGCCCCGGACCCGGCGGGCTATGGCTACACCTTC. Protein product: CSVAPDPAGYGYTF.

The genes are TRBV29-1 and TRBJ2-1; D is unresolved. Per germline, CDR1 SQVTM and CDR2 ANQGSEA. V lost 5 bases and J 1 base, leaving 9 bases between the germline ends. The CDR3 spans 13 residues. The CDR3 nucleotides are TGCAGCGTTCATACTGATTCCTACAATGAGCAGTTCTTC. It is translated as CSVHTDSYNEQFF.

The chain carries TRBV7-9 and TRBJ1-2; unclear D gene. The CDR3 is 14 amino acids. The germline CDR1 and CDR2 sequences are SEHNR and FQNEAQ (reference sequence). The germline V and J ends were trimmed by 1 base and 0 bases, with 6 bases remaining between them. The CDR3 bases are TGTGCCAGCAGCTTAGGGGCGACTAACTATGGCTACACCTTC. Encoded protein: CASSLGATNYGYTF.

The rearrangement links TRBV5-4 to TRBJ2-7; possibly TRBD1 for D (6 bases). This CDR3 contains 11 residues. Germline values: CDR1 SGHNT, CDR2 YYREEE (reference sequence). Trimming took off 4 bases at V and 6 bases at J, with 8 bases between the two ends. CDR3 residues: CASSLRGEQYF. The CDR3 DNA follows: TGTGCCAGCAGCCTCAGGGGCGAGCAGTACTTC. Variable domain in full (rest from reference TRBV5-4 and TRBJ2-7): ETGVTQSPTHLIKTRGQQVTLRCSSQSGHNTVSWYQQALGQGPQFIFQYYREEENGRGNFPPRFSGLQFPNYSSELNVNALELDDSALYLCASSLRGEQYFGPGTRLTVT.

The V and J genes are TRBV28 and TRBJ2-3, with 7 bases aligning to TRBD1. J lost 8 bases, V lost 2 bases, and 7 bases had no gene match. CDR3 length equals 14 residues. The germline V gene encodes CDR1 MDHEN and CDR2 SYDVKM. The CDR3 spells CASSLAQGRGTQYF. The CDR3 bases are TGTGCCAGCAGTTTAGCACAGGGGCGAGGTACGCAGTATTTT.

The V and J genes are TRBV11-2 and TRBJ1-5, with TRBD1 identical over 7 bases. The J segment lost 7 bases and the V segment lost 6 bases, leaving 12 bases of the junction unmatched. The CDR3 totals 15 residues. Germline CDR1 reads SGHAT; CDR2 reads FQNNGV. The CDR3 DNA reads TGTGCCAGCAGTACCGACAGGGATCGGGGCCAGCCCCAGCATTTT. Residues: CASSTDRDRGQPQHF.